These T cell receptor beta chains were read from a single sample in a study of blood T cell repertoires in COVID-19. Profiling relied on immunoSEQ multiplex PCR, and the TCRdb table lists in-frame clones only, not all of them. The sample comprises some 170,000 clones, over 80% of which are singletons, and over 3.5% rests with the top ten. The sequenced material came from peripheral blood. Receptor source: a woman aged 55-75 years who had recovered from COVID-19. Each CDR3 is given with its conserved first and last residue.

cdr3_length,v_call,cdr3_aa
14,TRBV30,CAWSVRQGAGELFF
15,TRBV5-1,CASSLEARGFYEQYF
14,TRBV5-1,CASSLGRVTAEAFF
17,TRBV27,CASSTPSKIRSGNTIYF
14,TRBV29-1,CSVVKGLSSYEQYF
18,TRBV5-1,CASSRGQGDYTYNSPLHF
12,TRBV9,CASTRKGYGYTF
15,TRBV18,CASSPTYGQGNEQYF
15,TRBV19,CASSILGGSSDTQYF
15,TRBV11-3,CASSLAGGAEETQYF
14,TRBV5-1,CASSLQGMDTEAFF
15,TRBV5-5,CASSLNREVSYEQYF
15,TRBV28,CASSPQDRVFEKLFF
18,TRBV3-1/TRBV3-2,CASSQPSGGARYVGELFF
18,TRBV4-1,CASSQADLSGGATGELFF
15,TRBV9,CASSVQGAYTDTQYF
14,TRBV9,CASSVVANQETQYF
15,TRBV5-1,CASSLGGGGDEKLFF
12,TRBV28,CASTAGWQTQYF
14,TRBV7-9,CASSFGQGGSPLHF
15,TRBV23-1,CASSQSRRDWKTQHF
12,TRBV29-1,CSVGQRGNTIYF
11,TRBV30,CAWSTRVEQYF
15,TRBV27,CASSFSDRVGYEQYF
13,TRBV29-1,CSVNRGVQETQYF
15,TRBV5-1,CASSLAVAGGDTQYF
12,TRBV5-8,CASKARGQQQFF
13,TRBV23-1,CASSPGQNYGYTF
13,TRBV5-4,CASSASGLAEQYF
17,TRBV11-2,CASSLGGTGRRAYGYTF
13,TRBV3-1/TRBV3-2,CASSAPGIRGQYF
15,TRBV7-9,CASSYGTGPLETQYF